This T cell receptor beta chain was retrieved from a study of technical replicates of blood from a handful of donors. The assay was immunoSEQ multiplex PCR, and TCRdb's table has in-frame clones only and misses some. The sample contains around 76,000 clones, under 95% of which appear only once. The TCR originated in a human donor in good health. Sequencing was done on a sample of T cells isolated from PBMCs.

In DNA form, the CDR3 reads TGTGCCAGCGCAATGGCTAGACCCGCCCAAGAGACCCAGTACTTC. Protein sequence: CASAMARPAQETQYF. This chain joins TRBV7-2 and TRBJ2-5, with D hard to call. With 8 bases removed from V and 1 base from J, the gap between germline ends came to 17 bases. Germline V gives CDR1 SGHTA, CDR2 FQGNSA. The CDR3 runs 15 residues.